This TCR beta chain was retrieved from a study of T cell responses to AZD1222 COVID-19 vaccine. Whole-study results and caveats: There were mostly white British donors and more females than males, and clonal diversity was possibly underestimated. Reportedly, nearly half of unique spike TCRs recognized epitopes outside B.1.351/B.1.1.7 mutations. Two AZD1222 doses significantly raised spike-specific TCR breadth and depth over controls. Along spike, vaccine-associated CD4 TCRs were found throughout, with dominance at 160-218 and 743-854.

Points on this clone: Its antigen is unknown.

The assay was immunoSEQ multiplex PCR, and TCRdb's table has in-frame clones only and misses some. The sample comprises some 110,000 clones, about four fifths of which are singletons, and roughly 10% rests with the top ten. Germline loops: CDR1 KGHSH, CDR2 LQKENI. The CDR3 length is 17 residues. Trimming removed 3 bases at V and 4 bases at J, with 16 bases between. This receptor was obtained from an adult in good health. The source was peripheral blood, collected on day 0 of AZD1222 vaccination. The rearrangement links TRBV18 to TRBJ2-6, with D perhaps given as TRBD1 or TRBD2 (6 bases each). The CDR3 DNA reads TGTGCCAGCTCACCCTTAAGGTGGGGGGCAGGGGCCAACGTCCTGACTTTC. Its translation is CASSPLRWGAGANVLTF.